Listed below are T cell receptor beta chains from one sample, sequenced in a study of cytomegalovirus exposure and HLA in healthy donors. Some clones are missing from TCRdb's copy, which holds only in-frame ones; the method was immunoSEQ multiplex PCR. This sample has 100,000 or so clones, with 80% to 85% found just once. The sample comprised PBMCs. These receptors came from a young man in good health and CMV-seropositive. Each CDR3 is given with its conserved first and last residue. The order of the fields is V gene, clone size, D gene, J gene, CDR3 protein, CDR3 DNA. D genes are given only for firm matches. Not all rows give a size; the values are once, few, many and, for expanded clones, a class.

V: TRBV4-2; size: -; D: TRBD1; J: TRBJ2-7; CDR3: CASSPGGTGDNEQYF; DNA: TGTGCCAGCAGCCCTGGTGGCACAGGGGATAACGAGCAGTACTTC
V: TRBV2; size: -; D: TRBD1; J: TRBJ1-1; CDR3: CASSGPTGRDPEAFF; DNA: TGTGCCAGCAGTGGACCGACAGGGCGTGACCCTGAAGCTTTCTTT
V: TRBV7-9; size: -; D: -; J: TRBJ2-7; CDR3: CASSLQGRASYEQYF; DNA: TGTGCCAGCAGCTTACAGGGTAGGGCCTCCTACGAGCAGTACTTC
V: TRBV29-1; size: -; D: -; J: TRBJ2-5; CDR3: CSVGVTKETQYF; DNA: TGCAGCGTTGGCGTCACTAAAGAGACCCAGTACTTC
V: TRBV7-2; size: -; D: -; J: TRBJ1-5; CDR3: CASSRDYYSNQPQHF; DNA: TGTGCCAGCAGCCGGGACTACTATAGCAATCAGCCCCAGCATTTT
V: TRBV5-1; size: -; D: -; J: TRBJ1-2; CDR3: CASRVPGTYGYTF; DNA: TGCGCCAGCAGAGTACCGGGAACCTATGGCTACACCTTC
V: TRBV5-6; size: -; D: TRBD1; J: TRBJ1-1; CDR3: CASSKTGINMNTEAFF; DNA: TGTGCCAGCAGCAAGACAGGGATCAACATGAACACTGAAGCTTTCTTT
V: TRBV28; size: -; D: -; J: TRBJ1-3; CDR3: CASSFAPGRDSGNTIYF; DNA: TGTGCCAGCAGTTTCGCTCCCGGACGGGATTCTGGAAACACCATATATTTT
V: TRBV19; size: -; D: -; J: TRBJ1-2; CDR3: CASSIPPDYGYTF; DNA: TGTGCCAGTAGTATACCGCCAGATTATGGCTACACCTTC
V: TRBV6-5; size: -; D: -; J: TRBJ1-1; CDR3: CASSWDPGVTEAFF; DNA: TGTGCCAGCAGTTGGGACCCGGGGGTCACTGAAGCTTTCTTT
V: TRBV4-3; size: -; D: -; J: TRBJ2-5; CDR3: CASSQGIPGVPETQYF; DNA: TGCGCCAGCAGCCAAGGGATTCCGGGGGTCCCCGAGACCCAGTACTTC
V: TRBV10-1; size: few; D: -; J: TRBJ2-7; CDR3: CASSDYEQYF; DNA: TGCGCCAGCAGTGACTACGAGCAGTACTTC
V: TRBV2; size: few; D: TRBD1; J: TRBJ2-5; CDR3: CASSGTVQETQYF; DNA: TGTGCCAGCAGCGGGACAGTGCAAGAGACCCAGTACTTC
V: TRBV7-8; size: -; D: TRBD1; J: TRBJ2-5; CDR3: CASSLTGTGFLVLQETQYF; DNA: TGTGCCAGCAGCCTGACCGGGACAGGGTTTTTGGTTCTCCAAGAGACCCAGTACTTC
V: TRBV5-1; size: -; D: -; J: TRBJ1-1; CDR3: CASSLGENTEAFF; DNA: TGCGCCAGCAGCCTCGGGGAGAACACTGAAGCTTTCTTT
V: TRBV4-3; size: -; D: TRBD1; J: TRBJ2-7; CDR3: CASSQEAQGAHEQYF; DNA: TGCGCCAGCAGCCAAGAGGCTCAGGGGGCACACGAGCAGTACTTC
V: TRBV5-1; size: -; D: TRBD1; J: TRBJ2-1; CDR3: CASSLSGTGGRDEQFF; DNA: TGCGCCAGCAGCTTGTCTGGGACAGGGGGCCGGGATGAGCAGTTCTTC
V: TRBV13; size: -; D: -; J: TRBJ2-7; CDR3: CASSFDRSYEQYF; DNA: TGTGCCAGCAGCTTCGACAGGTCCTACGAGCAGTACTTC
V: TRBV6-1; size: -; D: TRBD1; J: TRBJ1-2; CDR3: CASSALRGRGTGFNYGYTF; DNA: TGTGCCAGCAGTGCGTTGAGAGGCCGGGGGACAGGGTTTAACTATGGCTACACCTTC
V: TRBV30; size: many; D: TRBD1; J: TRBJ1-1; CDR3: CAYTPMDRESEAFF; DNA: TGTGCCTACACACCTATGGACAGGGAATCTGAAGCTTTCTTT
V: TRBV6-5; size: -; D: -; J: TRBJ2-2; CDR3: CASSQGAKLFF; DNA: TGTGCCAGCAGTCAGGGTGCTAAGCTGTTTTTT
V: TRBV10-3; size: -; D: TRBD1; J: TRBJ1-3; CDR3: CAISDPDRGGGNTIYF; DNA: TGTGCCATCAGTGATCCGGACAGGGGGGGAGGAAACACCATATATTTT
V: TRBV5-1; size: -; D: TRBD2; J: TRBJ2-5; CDR3: CASRQAGGRETQYF; DNA: TGCGCCAGCAGGCAAGCGGGGGGCCGGGAGACCCAGTACTTC
V: TRBV4-1; size: -; D: TRBD1; J: TRBJ1-4; CDR3: CASSQDGAGGEKLFF; DNA: TGCGCCAGCAGCCAAGATGGGGCAGGGGGTGAAAAACTGTTTTTT
V: TRBV4-3; size: -; D: TRBD1; J: TRBJ1-4; CDR3: CASSQEGQGEKLFF; DNA: TGCGCCAGCAGCCAAGAGGGACAGGGTGAAAAACTGTTTTTT
V: TRBV5-1; size: -; D: -; J: TRBJ2-7; CDR3: CASSPGNSYEQYF; DNA: TGCGCCAGCAGCCCCGGGAACTCCTACGAGCAGTACTTC
V: TRBV29-1; size: -; D: TRBD1; J: TRBJ1-2; CDR3: CSVDRDRGMGGYTF; DNA: TGCAGCGTTGACCGGGACAGGGGAATGGGCGGCTACACCTTC
V: TRBV18; size: once; D: TRBD1; J: TRBJ2-2; CDR3: CASSPTGQGSGELFF; DNA: TGTGCCAGCTCACCAACGGGACAGGGGTCCGGGGAGCTGTTTTTT
V: TRBV27; size: -; D: -; J: TRBJ2-6; CDR3: CASSLEGPHQSGANVLTF; DNA: TGTGCCAGCAGTTTAGAGGGCCCCCACCAGTCTGGGGCCAACGTCCTGACTTTC
V: TRBV4-1; size: -; D: TRBD1; J: TRBJ2-3; CDR3: CASSPRQGPDTQYF; DNA: TGCGCCAGCAGCCCGAGACAGGGGCCAGATACGCAGTATTTT
V: TRBV28; size: few; D: -; J: TRBJ2-6; CDR3: CATRTGGANVLTF; DNA: TGTGCCACCCGCACCGGTGGGGCCAACGTCCTGACTTTC
V: TRBV7-8; size: -; D: -; J: TRBJ2-5; CDR3: CASSPETGIQETQYF; DNA: TGTGCCAGCAGTCCGGAAACAGGGATTCAAGAGACCCAGTACTTC
V: TRBV12-2; size: -; D: -; J: TRBJ2-4; CDR3: CASRSRTELAKNIQYF; DNA: TGTGCAAGTCGCTCCCGGACAGAGCTAGCCAAAAACATTCAGTACTTC
V: TRBV7-9; size: once; D: -; J: TRBJ1-2; CDR3: CASTPIGLLNYGYTF; DNA: TGTGCCAGCACCCCGATCGGTCTCCTGAACTATGGCTACACCTTC
V: TRBV6-1; size: few; D: TRBD1; J: TRBJ1-3; CDR3: CASRGQGRSGNTIYF; DNA: TGTGCCAGCAGGGGACAGGGAAGATCTGGAAACACCATATATTTT
V: TRBV5-6; size: -; D: -; J: TRBJ2-7; CDR3: CASSFAGSGEQYF; DNA: TGTGCCAGCAGCTTCGCAGGGTCCGGCGAGCAGTACTTC
V: TRBV9; size: -; D: -; J: TRBJ2-5; CDR3: CASSVDGSGLETQYF; DNA: TGTGCCAGCAGCGTAGACGGGTCGGGTTTAGAGACCCAGTACTTC
V: TRBV4-3; size: once; D: -; J: TRBJ1-2; CDR3: CASSQDVGQNYGYTF; DNA: TGCGCCAGCAGCCAAGATGTGGGGCAAAACTATGGCTACACCTTC
V: TRBV6-4; size: few; D: -; J: TRBJ2-1; CDR3: CASSAGLSSYNEQFF; DNA: TGTGCCAGCAGTGCCGGACTGAGCTCCTACAATGAGCAGTTCTTC
V: TRBV5-1; size: -; D: TRBD1; J: TRBJ2-1; CDR3: CASSSGTGEYNEQFF; DNA: TGCGCCAGCAGCTCCGGGACAGGCGAATACAATGAGCAGTTCTTC
V: TRBV15; size: -; D: -; J: TRBJ1-6; CDR3: CATSSRLGSSYNSPLHF; DNA: TGTGCCACCAGCTCTCGATTGGGGAGCTCCTATAATTCACCCCTCCACTTT
V: TRBV9; size: -; D: -; J: TRBJ2-2; CDR3: CASTSGAIGGGELFF; DNA: TGTGCCAGCACCTCAGGGGCTATAGGGGGCGGGGAGCTGTTTTTT
V: TRBV19; size: once; D: TRBD2; J: TRBJ2-7; CDR3: CASSRQGGYEQYF; DNA: TGTGCCAGTAGTAGGCAGGGAGGGTACGAGCAGTACTTC
V: TRBV5-1; size: once; D: TRBD1; J: TRBJ1-5; CDR3: CASSLGTGSNQPQHF; DNA: TGCGCCAGCAGCTTAGGGACAGGGTCCAATCAGCCCCAGCATTTT
V: TRBV5-1; size: -; D: TRBD1; J: TRBJ1-6; CDR3: CASRTGEGSPLHF; DNA: TGCGCCAGCAGGACAGGGGAGGGTTCACCCCTCCACTTT
V: TRBV10-3; size: -; D: TRBD2; J: TRBJ2-1; CDR3: CAISEARTSGGIEQFF; DNA: TGTGCCATCAGTGAGGCTCGGACTAGCGGGGGGATTGAGCAGTTCTTC